The entry below gives a single T cell receptor beta chain sequence along with its context. This sample was taken from a study of blood T cell repertoires in COVID-19. Study at large: Collection of acute and convalescent COVID-19 samples took place in the United States, Italy and Spain. Nucleic acid was either cDNA or gDNA, and it came from T cells, B-cell-depleted T cells, or PBMCs.

Per the authors' pipeline: How many nucleated cells were present was estimated from reference gene primer amplification. Here immunoSEQ multiplex PCR was the method, and the copy in TCRdb shows in-frame clones only, minus some. The DNA gave D and trimming, while V, J and clone size come from that table. The repertoire holds around 120,000 clones, with about 89% as singletons. The V end lost 2 bases, the J end lost 1 base, and 15 bases lay between the germline ends. This CDR3 is built from 16 residues. The germline CDR1 and CDR2 sequences are SGDLS and YYNGEE. The J gene is TRBJ2-5, the V gene TRBV9; weak D call: TRBD2 (7 bases). The sequence came from a woman in her sixties or seventies with acute or convalescent COVID-19. Sequencing input: peripheral blood. CDR3 sequence reads: CASSVGGGAAQETQYF. CDR3 DNA: TGTGCCAGCAGCGTCGGTGGGGGGGCAGCCCAAGAGACCCAGTACTTC.